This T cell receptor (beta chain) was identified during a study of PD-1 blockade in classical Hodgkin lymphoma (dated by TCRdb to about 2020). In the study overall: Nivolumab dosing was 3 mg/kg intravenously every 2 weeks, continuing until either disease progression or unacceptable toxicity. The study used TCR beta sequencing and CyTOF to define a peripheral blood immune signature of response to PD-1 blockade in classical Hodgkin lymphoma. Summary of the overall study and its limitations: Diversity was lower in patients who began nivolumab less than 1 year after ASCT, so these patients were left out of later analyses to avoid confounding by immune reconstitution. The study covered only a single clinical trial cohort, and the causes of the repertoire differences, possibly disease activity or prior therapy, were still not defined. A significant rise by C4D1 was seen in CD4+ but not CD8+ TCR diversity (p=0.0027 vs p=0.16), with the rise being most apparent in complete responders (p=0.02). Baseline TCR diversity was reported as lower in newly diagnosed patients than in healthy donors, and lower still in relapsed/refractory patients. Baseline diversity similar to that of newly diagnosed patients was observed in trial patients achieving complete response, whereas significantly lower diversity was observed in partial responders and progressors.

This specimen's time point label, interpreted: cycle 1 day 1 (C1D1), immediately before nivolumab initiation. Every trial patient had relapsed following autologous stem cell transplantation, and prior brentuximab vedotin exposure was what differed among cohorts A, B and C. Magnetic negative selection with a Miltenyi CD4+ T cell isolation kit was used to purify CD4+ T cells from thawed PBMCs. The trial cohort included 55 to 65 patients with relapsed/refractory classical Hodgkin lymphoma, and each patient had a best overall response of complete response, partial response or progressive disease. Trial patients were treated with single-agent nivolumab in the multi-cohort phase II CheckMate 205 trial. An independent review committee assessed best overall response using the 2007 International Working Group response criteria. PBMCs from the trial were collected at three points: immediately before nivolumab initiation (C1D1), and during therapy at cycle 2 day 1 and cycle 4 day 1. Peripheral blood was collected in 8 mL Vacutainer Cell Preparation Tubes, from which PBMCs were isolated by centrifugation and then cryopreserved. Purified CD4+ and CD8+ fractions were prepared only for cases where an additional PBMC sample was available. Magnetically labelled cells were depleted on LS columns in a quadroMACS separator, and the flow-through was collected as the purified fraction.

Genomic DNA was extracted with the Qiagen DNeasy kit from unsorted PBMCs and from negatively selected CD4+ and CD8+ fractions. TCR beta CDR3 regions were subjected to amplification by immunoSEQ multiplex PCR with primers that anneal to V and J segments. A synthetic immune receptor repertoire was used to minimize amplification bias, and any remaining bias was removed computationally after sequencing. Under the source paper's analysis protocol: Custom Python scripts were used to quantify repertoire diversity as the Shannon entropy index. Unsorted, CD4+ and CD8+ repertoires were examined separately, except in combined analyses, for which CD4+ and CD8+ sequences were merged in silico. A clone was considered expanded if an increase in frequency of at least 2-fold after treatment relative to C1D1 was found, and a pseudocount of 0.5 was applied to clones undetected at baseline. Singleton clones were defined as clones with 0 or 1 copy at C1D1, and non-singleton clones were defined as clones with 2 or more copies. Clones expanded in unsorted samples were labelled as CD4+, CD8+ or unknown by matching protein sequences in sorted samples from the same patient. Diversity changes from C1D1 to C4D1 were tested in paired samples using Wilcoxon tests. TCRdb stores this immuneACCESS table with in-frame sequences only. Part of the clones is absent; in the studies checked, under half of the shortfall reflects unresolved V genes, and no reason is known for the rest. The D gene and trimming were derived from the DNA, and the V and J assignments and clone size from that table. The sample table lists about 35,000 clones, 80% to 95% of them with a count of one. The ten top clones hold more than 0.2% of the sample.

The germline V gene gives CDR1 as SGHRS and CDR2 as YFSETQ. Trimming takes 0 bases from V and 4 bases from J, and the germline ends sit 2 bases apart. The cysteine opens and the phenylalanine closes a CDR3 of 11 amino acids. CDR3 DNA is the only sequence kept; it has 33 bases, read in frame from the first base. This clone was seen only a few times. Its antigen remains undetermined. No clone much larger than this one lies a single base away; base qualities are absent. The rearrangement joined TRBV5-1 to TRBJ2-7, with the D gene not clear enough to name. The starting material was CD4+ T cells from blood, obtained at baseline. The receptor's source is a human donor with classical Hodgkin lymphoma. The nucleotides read TGCGCCAGCAGCTTGGGGTACGAGCAGTACTTC. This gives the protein CASSLGYEQYF.